These 4 T cell receptor beta chains were sequenced from one sample in a study of cytomegalovirus exposure and HLA in healthy donors. PCR was performed using 60 Vbeta and 13 Jbeta primers. Profiled with immunoSEQ multiplex PCR; TCRdb holds only in-frame clones, not every one. This sample carries 110,000 to 150,000 clones, about 80% of them seen once, and the ten largest clones take under 4.5%. What was sequenced was PBMCs. The receptors here all came from a man between 18 and 29 years old in good health and CMV-seronegative.

This sequence joins TRBV7-8 and TRBJ2-3; 8 bases are a match to TRBD2. Trimming removed 3 bases from V and 5 bases from J; junction bases left unmatched: 7. The CDR3 length is 15 residues. The germline CDR1 and CDR2 sequences are SGHVS and FQNEAQ. The CDR3 region has the DNA TGTGCCAGCAGCTTGGATAGCGGGGAGGGAGATACGCAGTATTTT. Amino acids: CASSLDSGEGDTQYF.

The V call is TRBV28, the J call TRBJ2-7; 7 nucleotides match TRBD2. Per germline, CDR1 MDHEN and CDR2 SYDVKM. The CDR3 has 15 amino acids. After removal of 6 bases from V and 0 bases from J, the junction contained 8 bases not matched to a gene. CDR3 loop: CASRGRDDISYEQYF. In DNA form, the CDR3 reads TGTGCCAGCAGGGGGAGGGACGACATCTCCTACGAGCAGTACTTC.

J is TRBJ2-2 and V is TRBV9; D may be TRBD2 (6 bases). Germline assignment: CDR1 SGDLS and CDR2 YYNGEE. The CDR3 extends over 16 amino acids. V lost 0 bases to trimming and J lost 4 bases, with 13 bases between them. The CDR3 DNA reads TGTGCCAGCAGCGTAGACGGGGGAGTTCCCACCGGGGAGCTGTTTTTT. This codes for CASSVDGGVPTGELFF.

This chain joins TRBV27 and TRBJ1-1; tentative D call: TRBD1 (5 bases). V lost 4 bases and J lost 4, with 16 bases in between. CDR1 is MNHEY and CDR2 is SMNVEV in the germline V gene (reference sequence). This CDR3 has 15 residues. DNA of the CDR3: TGTGCCAGCAGTTCCCAACAGGCGTTTAGCACTGAAGCTTTCTTT. Amino acid sequence: CASSSQQAFSTEAFF.